Below, one T cell receptor (beta chain) is given with its context. Its antigen is unknown. This sample's time point: week 3, after first cycle of checkpoint inhibitor. Blood was drawn before treatment and at week 3 after checkpoint blockade. Using immunoSEQ multiplex PCR, the repertoire was profiled, and TCRdb retains in-frame clones only, with some absent. This table holds about 19,000 clones, 70% to 90% found once. The entry originates in a study of blood T cell dynamics during melanoma immunotherapy. Study background: First-line therapy was either pembrolizumab or nivolumab with ipilimumab for metastatic melanoma.

The study's findings and limits: At W3, later disease-control patients showed bifurcated PBMC repertoire changes, unlike progressors. It remained unknown if the driving T cell clones were melanoma-specific.

V was clipped by 7 bases and J by 6 bases, with 12 bases between them. Per germline, CDR1 MDHEN and CDR2 SYDVKM. The CDR3 contains 12 residues. The gene calls are TRBV28 and TRBJ1-2; D is perhaps TRBD1 (6 bases). This material consisted of blood, taken from a patient treated with checkpoint blockade. This TCR derives from a human donor with melanoma. CDR3 in amino acids: CASTVGGNGYTF. CDR3 nucleotide sequence: TGTGCCAGCACTGTCGGGGGCAATGGCTACACCTTC.